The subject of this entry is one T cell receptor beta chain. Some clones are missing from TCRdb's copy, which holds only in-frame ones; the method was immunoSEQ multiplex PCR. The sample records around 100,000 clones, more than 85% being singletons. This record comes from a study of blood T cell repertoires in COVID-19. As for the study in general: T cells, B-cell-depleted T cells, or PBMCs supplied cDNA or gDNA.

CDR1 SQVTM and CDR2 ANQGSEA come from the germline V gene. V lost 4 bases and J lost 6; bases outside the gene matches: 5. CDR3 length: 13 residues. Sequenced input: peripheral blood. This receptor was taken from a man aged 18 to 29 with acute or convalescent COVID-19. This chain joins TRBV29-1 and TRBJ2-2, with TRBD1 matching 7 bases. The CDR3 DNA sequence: TGCAGCGTTGCCAGGCAGGGGGCCGGGGAGCTGTTTTTT. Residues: CSVARQGAGELFF.